In its sample, the clone carrying this T cell receptor (beta chain) was seen many times. As yet, its antigen is unknown. The data derive from a study of identical twins. TCRdb re-derived calls from the 5' RACE reads in MiXCR, one entry per CDR3 protein. The sample lists 500,000 to 600,000 distinct CDR3 sequences, 22% occurring once. General observations from the study: Reduced insertions were recorded for abundant cord blood beta clonotypes, with no such pattern in memory repertoires.

The length of the CDR3 is 14 residues. V gave up 3 bases and J gave up 6 bases, with 12 bases separating them. Germline-derived CDR1 and CDR2 are SGHRS and YFSETQ. The same sample was also studied in work on T cells expressing NK-cell markers. That work contributes: Of eight sequenced donors, seven were HCMV-seropositive and one HCMV-seronegative. Several experiments added an anti-gamma-delta TCR antibody to sort only alpha-beta TCR T cells. Whether expanded NKG2C+ T cell clones were HCMV-specific remained unclear.

The sequenced sample was CD4+ T cells sorted from blood. This chain connects TRBV5-1 to TRBJ2-2; D might be TRBD1 or TRBD2, each matching 5 bases. The clonotype originates from a woman aged 18-29 years in good health. The chain's CDR3 is CASSSGRGSGELFF. The CDR3 DNA reads TGCGCCAGCAGCTCGGGAAGGGGTTCCGGGGAGCTGTTTTTT.